A selection of T cell receptor beta chains follows, all from one sample in a study of T cells in localized non-small cell lung cancer. Profiling relied on immunoSEQ multiplex PCR, and the TCRdb table lists in-frame clones only, not all of them. Here the sample spans around 140,000 clones, approximately 88% being singletons. Here the sequenced sample was peripheral blood, taken before any cancer treatment. These receptors originate from a female donor at least 60 years old with stage I lung adenocarcinoma. CDR3s include the opening cysteine and the closing phenylalanine or tryptophan. D genes are given only for firm matches. Expanded clones are given a class, and other clones once, few, many or no size at all.

size: .; length: 16; V: TRBV5-1; J: TRBJ1-1; D: .; DNA: TGCGCCAGCAGCTTGTATGGACGGGGGGCGGGAACTGAAGCTTTCTTT; CDR3: CASSLYGRGAGTEAFF
size: .; length: 14; V: TRBV7-8; J: TRBJ1-5; D: .; DNA: TGTGCCAGCACCCGTAATCAGGGCAATCAGCCCCAGCATTTT; CDR3: CASTRNQGNQPQHF
size: .; length: 17; V: TRBV9; J: TRBJ2-5; D: TRBD2; DNA: TGTGCCAGCAGCGTAGGGCTAGCGGGAGGGTTGCAAGAGACCCAGTACTTC; CDR3: CASSVGLAGGLQETQYF
size: few; length: 15; V: TRBV5-8; J: TRBJ2-7; D: .; DNA: TGTGCCAGCAGCCCGGACGGGCGAAGCTCCTACGAGCAGTACTTC; CDR3: CASSPDGRSSYEQYF
size: once; length: 11; V: TRBV30; J: TRBJ2-1; D: .; DNA: TGTGCCTGGAGTATTGGAAATGAGCAGTTCTTC; CDR3: CAWSIGNEQFF
size: .; length: 14; V: TRBV5-1; J: TRBJ2-4; D: .; DNA: TGCGCCAGCAGCTTGGCCGGGGGACGGAACATTCAGTACTTC; CDR3: CASSLAGGRNIQYF
size: .; length: 15; V: TRBV5-1; J: TRBJ2-7; D: TRBD2; DNA: TGCGCCAGCAGCGTAACTAGCGGGAACTCCTACGAGCAGTACTTC; CDR3: CASSVTSGNSYEQYF
size: .; length: 14; V: TRBV2; J: TRBJ1-4; D: TRBD1; DNA: TGTGCCAGCAGTGTAGGGGGCCCTAATGAAAAACTGTTTTTT; CDR3: CASSVGGPNEKLFF
size: .; length: 16; V: TRBV15; J: TRBJ2-2; D: TRBD2; DNA: TGTGCCACCAGCAGGACTAGCGGTAGCAACACCGGGGAGCTGTTTTTT; CDR3: CATSRTSGSNTGELFF
size: few; length: 11; V: TRBV16; J: TRBJ1-1; D: .; DNA: TGTGCCAGCAGCCGAGATACTGAAGCTTTCTTT; CDR3: CASSRDTEAFF
size: few; length: 12; V: TRBV29-1; J: TRBJ1-1; D: TRBD1; DNA: TGCAGCGTTACTAGGACAGGGAATGAAGCTTTCTTT; CDR3: CSVTRTGNEAFF
size: .; length: 14; V: TRBV27; J: TRBJ2-3; D: .; DNA: TGTGCCAGCAGTCCCCGTTTGTCCACAGATACGCAGTATTTT; CDR3: CASSPRLSTDTQYF
size: .; length: 15; V: TRBV28; J: TRBJ1-6; D: .; DNA: TGTGCCAGCAACAACCCGCCGGACAGAAATTCACCCCTCCACTTT; CDR3: CASNNPPDRNSPLHF
size: .; length: 20; V: TRBV5-1; J: TRBJ2-1; D: TRBD1; DNA: TGCGCCAGCAGCAACAACGGGCCGGGCCCCGAAGGGGGCACGTACAATGAGCAGTTCTTC; CDR3: CASSNNGPGPEGGTYNEQFF
size: .; length: 17; V: TRBV9; J: TRBJ2-1; D: TRBD2; DNA: TGTGCCAGCAGCGTAGCCGATGGGCGGGGGTTCTCCAATGAGCAGTTCTTC; CDR3: CASSVADGRGFSNEQFF
size: .; length: 16; V: TRBV27; J: TRBJ2-1; D: .; DNA: TGTGCCAGCAGTGATAATACCCGGGGGAGAGCTAATGAGCAGTTCTTC; CDR3: CASSDNTRGRANEQFF
size: .; length: 13; V: TRBV7-9; J: TRBJ2-7; D: .; DNA: TGTGCCAGCAGCCCCCGGTCAACCTACGAGCAGTACTTC; CDR3: CASSPRSTYEQYF
size: .; length: 16; V: TRBV5-5; J: TRBJ2-7; D: .; DNA: TGTGCCAGCAGCTTGGCCCTAGCAAAACTACTCTACGAGCAGTACTTC; CDR3: CASSLALAKLLYEQYF
size: .; length: 13; V: TRBV5-4; J: TRBJ2-1; D: .; DNA: TGTGCCAGCAGCTCCCAGGCCTACAATGAGCAGTTCTTC; CDR3: CASSSQAYNEQFF
size: .; length: 16; V: TRBV2; J: TRBJ2-2; D: TRBD2; DNA: TGTGCCAGCAGCGTAAGGACTAGCGGGCAGACCGGGGAGCTGTTTTTT; CDR3: CASSVRTSGQTGELFF
size: .; length: 18; V: TRBV7-2; J: TRBJ2-3; D: TRBD2; DNA: TGTGCCAGCAGCCCGGGCTGGGGGTCTAGCGGATCCACAGATACGCAGTATTTT; CDR3: CASSPGWGSSGSTDTQYF
size: .; length: 14; V: TRBV2; J: TRBJ2-2; D: .; DNA: TGTGCCAGCAGTGAAGGACACAAATCCGGGGAGCTGTTTTTT; CDR3: CASSEGHKSGELFF
size: once; length: 14; V: TRBV6-1; J: TRBJ2-7; D: .; DNA: TGTGCCAGCAGTGTCCTGGAAGGGGCGCACGAGCAGTACTTC; CDR3: CASSVLEGAHEQYF
size: .; length: 14; V: TRBV2; J: TRBJ2-7; D: .; DNA: TGTGCCAGCAGCTTCCGGGACTGGAACTACGAGCAGTACTTC; CDR3: CASSFRDWNYEQYF
size: .; length: 16; V: TRBV5-4; J: TRBJ2-7; D: .; DNA: TGTGCCAGCAGCTTGGGCGCTAATCTAGGTGGCTACGAGCAGTACTTC; CDR3: CASSLGANLGGYEQYF
size: once; length: 15; V: TRBV28; J: TRBJ2-5; D: TRBD2; DNA: TGTGCCAGCAGCGATCCTAGCGGGAGTTTGGAGACCCAGTACTTC; CDR3: CASSDPSGSLETQYF
size: .; length: 13; V: TRBV30; J: TRBJ1-3; D: .; DNA: TGTGCCTGGAGTGTGGGAGGGGGTGACACCATATATTTT; CDR3: CAWSVGGGDTIYF
size: once; length: 11; V: TRBV7-3; J: TRBJ2-5; D: .; DNA: TGTGCCAGCGGGAACGGCGAGACCCAGTACTTC; CDR3: CASGNGETQYF
size: .; length: 16; V: TRBV5-4; J: TRBJ1-4; D: .; DNA: TGTGCCAGCAGTCGGGAGGGGGGATGGGAAAATGAAAAACTGTTTTTT; CDR3: CASSREGGWENEKLFF
size: .; length: 16; V: TRBV4-1; J: TRBJ2-7; D: .; DNA: TGCGCCAGCAGCCAAGTCCCCTCGGGAATCTCCTACGAGCAGTACTTC; CDR3: CASSQVPSGISYEQYF
size: once; length: 14; V: TRBV5-1; J: TRBJ2-3; D: .; DNA: TGCGCCAGCCAACAGGGTAGGCGGGGAGATACGCAGTATTTT; CDR3: CASQQGRRGDTQYF
size: .; length: 13; V: TRBV30; J: TRBJ2-2; D: TRBD1; DNA: TGTGCCTGCTACCTCAGGGGGCCCGGGGAGCTGTTTTTT; CDR3: CACYLRGPGELFF
size: .; length: 14; V: TRBV30; J: TRBJ2-7; D: .; DNA: TGTGCCTGGAGTGACTTCGGACTCTCCTACGAGCAGTACTTC; CDR3: CAWSDFGLSYEQYF
size: .; length: 15; V: TRBV19; J: TRBJ1-5; D: .; DNA: TGTGCCAGTAGTATGCGGGCTGGGGGCAATCAGCCCCAGCATTTT; CDR3: CASSMRAGGNQPQHF
size: .; length: 13; V: TRBV7-9; J: TRBJ1-1; D: .; DNA: TGTGCCAGCAGCTTAGATGCACCTCATGAAGCTTTCTTT; CDR3: CASSLDAPHEAFF
size: .; length: 16; V: TRBV9; J: TRBJ1-3; D: .; DNA: TGTGCCAGCAGCGTAGAAGGGGACAATCCTGGAAACACCATATATTTT; CDR3: CASSVEGDNPGNTIYF
size: .; length: 14; V: TRBV6-5; J: TRBJ2-7; D: .; DNA: TGTGCCAGCAGTTACTCGAACCGACTGTACGAGCAGTACTTC; CDR3: CASSYSNRLYEQYF
size: .; length: 15; V: TRBV5-4; J: TRBJ2-3; D: .; DNA: TGTGCCAGCAGCTTAGAACTAGGGGACACAGATACGCAGTATTTT; CDR3: CASSLELGDTDTQYF
size: .; length: 15; V: TRBV28; J: TRBJ2-5; D: .; DNA: TGTGCCAGCAGTTTCCCCGCAGGAAAGCAAGAGACCCAGTACTTC; CDR3: CASSFPAGKQETQYF
size: .; length: 15; V: TRBV4-2; J: TRBJ1-5; D: .; DNA: TGTGCCAGCAGCCAAAACTCTAGGGGGAATCAGCCCCAGCATTTT; CDR3: CASSQNSRGNQPQHF
size: .; length: 15; V: TRBV29-1; J: TRBJ2-7; D: TRBD2; DNA: TGCAGCGTTGAGCTGACTAGCGCAGGTCCCTACGAGCAGTACTTC; CDR3: CSVELTSAGPYEQYF
size: once; length: 16; V: TRBV19; J: TRBJ1-3; D: .; DNA: TGTGCCAGTAGTGCTCCGGGACTCAACTCTGGAAACACCATATATTTT; CDR3: CASSAPGLNSGNTIYF
size: .; length: 15; V: TRBV7-8; J: TRBJ2-2; D: TRBD1; DNA: TGTGCCAGCAGTATCCGGGACAGGCCATCCGGGGAGCTGTTTTTT; CDR3: CASSIRDRPSGELFF
size: .; length: 14; V: TRBV6-6; J: TRBJ1-3; D: .; DNA: TGTGCCAGCACCCCCCCCGGGACAGGAAACACCATATATTTT; CDR3: CASTPPGTGNTIYF
size: .; length: 11; V: TRBV30; J: TRBJ2-7; D: .; DNA: TGTGCCTGGAGTGGACTCTACGAGCAGTACTTC; CDR3: CAWSGLYEQYF
size: .; length: 16; V: TRBV9; J: TRBJ2-2; D: TRBD1; DNA: TGTGCCAGCAGCGGACAGGGGGCGTCGGTCACCGGGGAGCTGTTTTTT; CDR3: CASSGQGASVTGELFF
size: .; length: 13; V: TRBV5-4; J: TRBJ1-1; D: TRBD1; DNA: TGTGCCAGCAGCCAACAGGGGTTCACTGAAGCTTTCTTT; CDR3: CASSQQGFTEAFF
size: .; length: 12; V: TRBV7-2; J: TRBJ2-7; D: .; DNA: TGTGCCAGCAGCTTAGTTTCCTACGAGCAGTACTTC; CDR3: CASSLVSYEQYF